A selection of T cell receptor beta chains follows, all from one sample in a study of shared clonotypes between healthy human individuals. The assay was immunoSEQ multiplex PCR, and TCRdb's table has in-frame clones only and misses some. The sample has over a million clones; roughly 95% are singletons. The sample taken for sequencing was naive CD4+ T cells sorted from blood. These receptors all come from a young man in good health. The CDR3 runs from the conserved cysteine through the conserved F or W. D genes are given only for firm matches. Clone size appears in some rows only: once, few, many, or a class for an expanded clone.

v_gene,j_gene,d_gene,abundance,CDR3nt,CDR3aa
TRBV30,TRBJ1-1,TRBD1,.,TGTGCCTGGAGGAGGGGGACAGTCAAAGCTTTCTTT,CAWRRGTVKAFF
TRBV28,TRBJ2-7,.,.,TGTGCCAGCAGTAATAGGGTTGAGGGGCACTACGAGCAGTACTTC,CASSNRVEGHYEQYF
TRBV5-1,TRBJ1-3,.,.,TGCGCCAGCGCCTTGGGGGCAGCTGGAAACACCATATATTTT,CASALGAAGNTIYF
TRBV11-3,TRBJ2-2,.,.,TGTGCCAGCAGAATAGACACCGGGGAGCTGTTTTTT,CASRIDTGELFF
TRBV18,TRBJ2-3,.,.,TGTGCCAGCTCACCACAGGAGGGCACAGATACGCAGTATTTT,CASSPQEGTDTQYF
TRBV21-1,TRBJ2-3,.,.,TGTGCCGCCGGGCGGGAGGGGAACACAGATACGCAGTATTTT,CAAGREGNTDTQYF
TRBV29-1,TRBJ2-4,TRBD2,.,TGCAGCGTTGAAAAGCGGGAGGTAACCAAAAACATTCAGTACTTC,CSVEKREVTKNIQYF
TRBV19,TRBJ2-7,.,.,TGTGCCAGTAGTATGAGAGGGAACGAGCAGTACTTC,CASSMRGNEQYF
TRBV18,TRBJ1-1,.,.,TGTGCCAGCTCACCGAAGGGTGGCACTGAAGCTTTCTTT,CASSPKGGTEAFF
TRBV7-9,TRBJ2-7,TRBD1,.,TGTGCCAGCAGCTTAAGGTCCGGGACAGGCCGAAGAAGCTCCTACGAGCAGTACTTC,CASSLRSGTGRRSSYEQYF
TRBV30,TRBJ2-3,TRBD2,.,TGTGCCTGGAGTGGCGGGACTAGCGGGGGGCCGGCGTATTTT,CAWSGGTSGGPAYF
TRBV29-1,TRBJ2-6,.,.,TGCAGCGTTACCGGGGCTTCTGGGGCCAACGTCCTGACTTTC,CSVTGASGANVLTF
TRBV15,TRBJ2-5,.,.,TGTGCCACCAGCAGCCGATTAACAGGACAAGAGACCCAGTACTTC,CATSSRLTGQETQYF
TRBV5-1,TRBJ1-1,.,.,TGCGCCAGCAGCTTGACGAGGGACCCTGTCACTGAAGCTTTCTTT,CASSLTRDPVTEAFF
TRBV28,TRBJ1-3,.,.,TGTGCCAGCAGTCCCACGGTGGGGCGCACTGGAAACACCATATATTTT,CASSPTVGRTGNTIYF
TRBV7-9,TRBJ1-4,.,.,TGTGCCAGCAGCTTAGCGAAGGCAGCTAATGAAAAACTGTTTTTT,CASSLAKAANEKLFF
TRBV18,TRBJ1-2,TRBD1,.,TGTGCCAGCTCACCACCCGGACAGGGGTTGGGTGGCTACACCTTC,CASSPPGQGLGGYTF
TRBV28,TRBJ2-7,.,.,TGTGCCAGCAGTCCGCCTCATCTGGGTCTCCTTATCTACGAGCAGTACTTC,CASSPPHLGLLIYEQYF
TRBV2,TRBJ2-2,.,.,TGTGCCAGCAGTGCCCCCCGACAGAGGCTCACCGGGGAGCTGTTTTTT,CASSAPRQRLTGELFF
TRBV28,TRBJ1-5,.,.,TGTGCCAGCAGCTCAGGGATGTATCAGCCCCAGCATTTT,CASSSGMYQPQHF
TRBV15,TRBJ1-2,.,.,TGTGCCACCAGCAGAGAGCGCGCGGGTGGCTACACCTTC,CATSRERAGGYTF
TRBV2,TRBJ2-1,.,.,TGTGCCAGCAGTGGCCATTTAGGGGTGGTATTGAATGAGCAGTTCTTC,CASSGHLGVVLNEQFF
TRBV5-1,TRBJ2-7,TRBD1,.,TGCGCCAGCAGCTTGGGGCTGACAGGGGATCGGTACGAGCAGTACTTC,CASSLGLTGDRYEQYF
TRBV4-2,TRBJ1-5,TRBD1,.,TGTGCCAGCAGCCGCATACTCCGGGACAGGGGGAGCAATCAGCCCCAGCATTTT,CASSRILRDRGSNQPQHF
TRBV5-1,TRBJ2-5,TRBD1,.,TGCGCCAGCAGCTTGGGGGGAACAGGGGACGAGACCCAGTACTTC,CASSLGGTGDETQYF
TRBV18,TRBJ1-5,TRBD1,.,TGTGCCAGCTCACCATTAGGGGGCAAAAGCAATCAGCCCCAGCATTTT,CASSPLGGKSNQPQHF
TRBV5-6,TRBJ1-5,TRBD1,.,TGTGCCAGCAGCACGGCCTCCGGGACAGGCTATAGCAATCAGCCCCAGCATTTT,CASSTASGTGYSNQPQHF
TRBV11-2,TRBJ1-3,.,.,TGTGCCAGCAGCTTAGACGGAGGCTCTGGAAACACCATATATTTT,CASSLDGGSGNTIYF
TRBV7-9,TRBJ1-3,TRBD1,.,TGTGCCAGCAGCCCAACAGGGGCGGGAAACACCATATATTTT,CASSPTGAGNTIYF
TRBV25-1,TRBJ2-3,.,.,TGTGCCAGCAGTGACCCATCGACTAGCCCGAGGGGGGATACGCAGTATTTT,CASSDPSTSPRGDTQYF
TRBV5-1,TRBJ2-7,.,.,TGCGCCAGCAGCTTGGCCAGATCAGGGGTCGGGAGAGGTCCCTACGAGCAGTACTTC,CASSLARSGVGRGPYEQYF
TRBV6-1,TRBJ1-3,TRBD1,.,TGTGCCAGCAGCGTGCTCGACAGGGTTGGAAACACCATATATTTT,CASSVLDRVGNTIYF
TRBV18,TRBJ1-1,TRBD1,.,TGTGCCAGCTCACCCGGGACAGGGGTGAGCACTGAAGCTTTCTTT,CASSPGTGVSTEAFF
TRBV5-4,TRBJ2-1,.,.,TGTGCCAGCAGCTTGATCAGTTCTTACAATGAGCAGTTCTTC,CASSLISSYNEQFF
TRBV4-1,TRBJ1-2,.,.,TGCGCCAGCAGCCAAACGGGACTGTCCTATGGCTACACCTTC,CASSQTGLSYGYTF
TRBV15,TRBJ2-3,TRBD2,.,TGTGCCACCAGCAGAGTTAGCGGGAGTCGTGCAGATACGCAGTATTTT,CATSRVSGSRADTQYF
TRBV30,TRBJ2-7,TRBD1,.,TGTGCCTGCAGGAGCCGGGACAGGGGCATGGGTGAGCAGTACTTC,CACRSRDRGMGEQYF
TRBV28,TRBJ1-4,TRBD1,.,TGTGCCAGCAGAGTCCTCGGGACAGGGCTCGGTGAAAAACTGTTTTTT,CASRVLGTGLGEKLFF
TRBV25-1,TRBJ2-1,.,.,TGTGCCAGCAGTGAAATTGCCTCCTACAATGAGCAGTTCTTC,CASSEIASYNEQFF
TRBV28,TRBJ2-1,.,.,TGTGCCAGCAGTGGAGCAGTGGACTCCTACAATGAGCAGTTCTTC,CASSGAVDSYNEQFF
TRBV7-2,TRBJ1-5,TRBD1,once,TGTGCCAGCAGAAAAGAAGGGGGCGCCGGTCAGCCCCAGCATTTT,CASRKEGGAGQPQHF
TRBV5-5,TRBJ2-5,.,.,TGTGCCAGCAGCTCGGAGGCCAAAGAGACCCAGTACTTC,CASSSEAKETQYF
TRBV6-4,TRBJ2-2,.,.,TGTGCCAGCAGTCGTAGCGGGAACACCGGGGAGCTGTTTTTT,CASSRSGNTGELFF
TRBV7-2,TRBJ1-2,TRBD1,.,TGTGCCAGCAGCTTAGCGATAGGACAGGTGAACTATGGCTACACCTTC,CASSLAIGQVNYGYTF
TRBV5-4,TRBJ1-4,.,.,TGTGCCAGCAGCTCAAACCAGAGGGGGTATAATGAAAAACTGTTTTTT,CASSSNQRGYNEKLFF
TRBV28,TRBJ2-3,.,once,TGTGCCAGCAGCCCCCCGGGTCCTAGCACAGATACGCAGTATTTT,CASSPPGPSTDTQYF
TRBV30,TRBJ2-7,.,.,TGTGCCTGGAGTGGGTCCTACGAGCAGTACTTC,CAWSGSYEQYF
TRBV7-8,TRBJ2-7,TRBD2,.,TGTGCCAGCAGCCGGACTAGCGGGTCCTACGAGCAGTACTTC,CASSRTSGSYEQYF
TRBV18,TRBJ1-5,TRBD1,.,TGTGCCAGCTCACCACGAGTACGGGGGACAGGGAGCAATCAGCCCCAGCATTTT,CASSPRVRGTGSNQPQHF
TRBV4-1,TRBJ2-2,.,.,TGCGCCAGCAGCCAAATAAACCGCCACATGGGGCAGCTAAACACCGGGGAGCTGTTTTTT,CASSQINRHMGQLNTGELFF
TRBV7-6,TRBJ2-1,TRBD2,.,TGTGCCAGCAGCTTAGGACTAGCGGGTTACGGGCAGCAGTTCTTC,CASSLGLAGYGQQFF
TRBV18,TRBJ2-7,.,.,TGTGCCAGCTCACCACCCGGGGATTTCTACGAGCAGTACTTC,CASSPPGDFYEQYF
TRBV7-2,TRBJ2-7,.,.,TGTGCCAGCAGCCCATTGGGGTTCGAGCAGTACTTC,CASSPLGFEQYF